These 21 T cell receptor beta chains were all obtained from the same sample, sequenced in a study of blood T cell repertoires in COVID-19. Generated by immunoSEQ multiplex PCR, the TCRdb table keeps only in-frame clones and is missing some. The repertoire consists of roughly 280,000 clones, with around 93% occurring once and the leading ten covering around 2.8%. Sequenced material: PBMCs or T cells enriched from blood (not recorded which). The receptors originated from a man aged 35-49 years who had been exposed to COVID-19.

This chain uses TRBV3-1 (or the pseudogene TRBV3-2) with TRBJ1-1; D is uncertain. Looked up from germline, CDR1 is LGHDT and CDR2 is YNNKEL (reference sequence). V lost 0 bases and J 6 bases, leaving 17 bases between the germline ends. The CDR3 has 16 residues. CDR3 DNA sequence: TGTGCCAGCAGCCAAGATGAAAGACCAGGCCTCTCTGAAGCTTTCTTT. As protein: CASSQDERPGLSEAFF.

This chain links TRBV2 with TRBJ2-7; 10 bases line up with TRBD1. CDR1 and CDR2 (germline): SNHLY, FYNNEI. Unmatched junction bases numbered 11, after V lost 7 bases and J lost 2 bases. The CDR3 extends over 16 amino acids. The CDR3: CASTDLGTGVPYEQYF. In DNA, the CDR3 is TGTGCCAGCACCGACTTAGGGACAGGGGTTCCCTACGAGCAGTACTTC.

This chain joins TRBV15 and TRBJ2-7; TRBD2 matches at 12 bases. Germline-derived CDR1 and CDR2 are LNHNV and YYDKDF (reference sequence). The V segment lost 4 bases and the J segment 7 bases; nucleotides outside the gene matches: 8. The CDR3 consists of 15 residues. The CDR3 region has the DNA TGTGCCACCAGCACTCTAGCGGGAGGGTTGAGAGAGCAGTACTTC. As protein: CATSTLAGGLREQYF.

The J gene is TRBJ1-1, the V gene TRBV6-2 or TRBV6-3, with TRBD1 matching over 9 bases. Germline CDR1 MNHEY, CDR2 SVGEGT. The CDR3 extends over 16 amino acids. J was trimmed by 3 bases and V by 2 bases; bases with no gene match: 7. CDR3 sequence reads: CASSYPHRGPDTEAFF. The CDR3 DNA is TGTGCCAGCAGTTACCCTCACAGGGGGCCGGACACTGAAGCTTTCTTT.

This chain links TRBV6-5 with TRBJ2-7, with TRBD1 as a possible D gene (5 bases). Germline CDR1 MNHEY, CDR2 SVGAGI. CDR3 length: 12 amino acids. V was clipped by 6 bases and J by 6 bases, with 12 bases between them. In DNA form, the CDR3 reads TGTGCCAGCAGCCAGGGTTTCCTCGAGCAGTACTTC. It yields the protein CASSQGFLEQYF.

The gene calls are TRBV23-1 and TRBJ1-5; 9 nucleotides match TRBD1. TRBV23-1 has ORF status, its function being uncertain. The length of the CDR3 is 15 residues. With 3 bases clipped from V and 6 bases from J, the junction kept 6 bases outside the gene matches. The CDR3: CASSHSGQGFQPQHF. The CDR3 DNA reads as TGCGCCAGCAGTCATTCGGGACAGGGCTTTCAGCCCCAGCATTTT.

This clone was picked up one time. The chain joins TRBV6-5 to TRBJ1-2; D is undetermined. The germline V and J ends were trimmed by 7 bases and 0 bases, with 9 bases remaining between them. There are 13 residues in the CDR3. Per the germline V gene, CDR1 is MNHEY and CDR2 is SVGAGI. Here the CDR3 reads CASIRTANYGYTF. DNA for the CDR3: TGTGCCAGCATCCGAACAGCTAACTATGGCTACACCTTC.

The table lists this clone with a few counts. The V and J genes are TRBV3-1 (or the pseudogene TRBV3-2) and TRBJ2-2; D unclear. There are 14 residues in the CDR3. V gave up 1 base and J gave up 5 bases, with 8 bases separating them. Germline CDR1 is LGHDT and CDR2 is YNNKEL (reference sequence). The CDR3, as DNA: TGTGCCAGCAGCCAAGTTCGGCGGACCGGGGAGCTGTTTTTT. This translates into CASSQVRRTGELFF.

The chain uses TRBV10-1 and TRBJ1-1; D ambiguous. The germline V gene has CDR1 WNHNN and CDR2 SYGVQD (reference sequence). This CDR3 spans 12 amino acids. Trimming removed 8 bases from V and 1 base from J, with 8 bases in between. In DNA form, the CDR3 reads TGCGCCAGCGGCGAGGGGAACACTGAAGCTTTCTTT. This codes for CASGEGNTEAFF.

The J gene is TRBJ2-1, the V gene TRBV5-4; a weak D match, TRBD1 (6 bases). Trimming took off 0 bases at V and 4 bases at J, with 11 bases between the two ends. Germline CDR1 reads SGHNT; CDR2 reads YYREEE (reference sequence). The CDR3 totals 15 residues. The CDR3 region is CASSLALGQYNEQFF. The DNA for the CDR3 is TGTGCCAGCAGCTTGGCCCTTGGACAGTACAATGAGCAGTTCTTC.

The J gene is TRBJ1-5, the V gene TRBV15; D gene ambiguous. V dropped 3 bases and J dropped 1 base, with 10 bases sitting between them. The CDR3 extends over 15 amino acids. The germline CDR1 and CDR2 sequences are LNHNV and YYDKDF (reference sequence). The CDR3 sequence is CATSRDPGSNQPQHF. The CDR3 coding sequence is TGTGCCACCAGCAGGGATCCGGGGAGCAATCAGCCCCAGCATTTT. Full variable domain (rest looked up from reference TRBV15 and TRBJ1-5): DAMVIQNPRYQVTQFGKPVTLSCSQTLNHNVMYWYQQKSSQAPKLLFHYYDKDFNNEADTPDNFQSRRPNTSFCFLDIRSPGLGDTAMYLCATSRDPGSNQPQHFGDGTRLSIL.

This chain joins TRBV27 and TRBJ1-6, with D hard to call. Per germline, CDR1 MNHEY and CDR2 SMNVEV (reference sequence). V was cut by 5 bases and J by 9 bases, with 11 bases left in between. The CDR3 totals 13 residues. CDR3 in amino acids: CASSIEAGSPLHF. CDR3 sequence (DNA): TGTGCCAGCAGTATCGAGGCGGGTTCACCCCTCCACTTT.

The CDR3 DNA reads as TGCAGCGTTGAACGTCAGGGGAATCGAGGCTACACCTTC. It encodes CSVERQGNRGYTF. V and J are TRBV29-1 and TRBJ1-2; TRBD1 is a possible D gene (6 bases). The V and J ends lost 2 bases and 8 bases respectively, with 15 bases between them. The CDR3 totals 13 residues. Germline V CDR1 and CDR2: SQVTM, ANQGSEA. The complete variable domain, with remaining parts taken from reference TRBV29-1 and TRBJ1-2, reads SAVISQKPSRDICQRGTSLTIQCQVDSQVTMMFWYRQQPGQSLTLIATANQGSEATYESGFVIDKFPISRPNLTFSTLTVSNMSPEDSSIYLCSVERQGNRGYTFGSGTRLTVV.

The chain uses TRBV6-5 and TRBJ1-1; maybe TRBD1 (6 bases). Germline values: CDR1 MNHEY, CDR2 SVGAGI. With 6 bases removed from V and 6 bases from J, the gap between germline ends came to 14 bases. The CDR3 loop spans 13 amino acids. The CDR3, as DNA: TGTGCCAGCAGCGGACAGTCTTTAGCTGAAGCTTTCTTT. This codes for CASSGQSLAEAFF.

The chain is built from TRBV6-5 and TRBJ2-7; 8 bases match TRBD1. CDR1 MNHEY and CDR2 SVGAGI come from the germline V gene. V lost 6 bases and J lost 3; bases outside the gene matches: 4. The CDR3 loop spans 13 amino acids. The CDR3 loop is CASSAGGGYEQYF. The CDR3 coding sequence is TGTGCCAGCAGCGCAGGGGGCGGCTACGAGCAGTACTTC.

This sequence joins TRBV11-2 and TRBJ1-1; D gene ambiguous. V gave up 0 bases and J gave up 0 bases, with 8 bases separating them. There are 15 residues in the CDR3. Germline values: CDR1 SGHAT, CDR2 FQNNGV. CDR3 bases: TGTGCCAGCAGCTTAGAAAGAAACATGAACACTGAAGCTTTCTTT. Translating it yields CASSLERNMNTEAFF.

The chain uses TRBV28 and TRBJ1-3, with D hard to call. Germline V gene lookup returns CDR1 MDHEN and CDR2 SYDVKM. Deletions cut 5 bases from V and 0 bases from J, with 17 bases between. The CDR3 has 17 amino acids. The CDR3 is CASSPLSWGVSGNTIYF. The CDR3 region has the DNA TGTGCCAGCAGTCCCCTATCTTGGGGAGTCTCTGGAAACACCATATATTTT.

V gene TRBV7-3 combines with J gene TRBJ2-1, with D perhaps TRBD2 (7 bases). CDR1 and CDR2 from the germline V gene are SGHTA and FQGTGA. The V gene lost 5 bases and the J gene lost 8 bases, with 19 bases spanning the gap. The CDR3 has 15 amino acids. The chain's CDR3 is CASSGGASLAYEQFF. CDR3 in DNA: TGTGCCAGCAGCGGGGGGGCTAGTCTCGCTTATGAGCAGTTCTTC.

CDR3 nucleotides: TGTGCCAGCAGTTTTTCAGGGACACAGCCCCAGCATTTT. This gives the protein CASSFSGTQPQHF. The chain joins TRBV12-3 or TRBV12-4 to TRBJ1-5; TRBD1 might be the D (6 bases). This CDR3 spans 13 amino acids. The germline V and J ends were trimmed by 3 bases and 7 bases, with 10 bases remaining between them.

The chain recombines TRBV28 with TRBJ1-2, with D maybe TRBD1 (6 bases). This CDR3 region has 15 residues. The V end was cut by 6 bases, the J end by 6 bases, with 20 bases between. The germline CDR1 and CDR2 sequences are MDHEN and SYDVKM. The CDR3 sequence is CASSLGQSPWNGYTF. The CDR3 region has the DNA TGTGCCAGCAGCCTTGGACAGTCTCCTTGGAATGGCTACACCTTC.

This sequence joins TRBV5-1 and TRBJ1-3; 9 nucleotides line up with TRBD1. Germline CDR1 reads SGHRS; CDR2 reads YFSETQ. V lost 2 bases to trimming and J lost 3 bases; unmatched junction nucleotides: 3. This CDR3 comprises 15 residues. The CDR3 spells CASSFAGQGGNTIYF. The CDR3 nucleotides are TGCGCCAGCAGCTTTGCGGGACAGGGTGGAAACACCATATATTTT.